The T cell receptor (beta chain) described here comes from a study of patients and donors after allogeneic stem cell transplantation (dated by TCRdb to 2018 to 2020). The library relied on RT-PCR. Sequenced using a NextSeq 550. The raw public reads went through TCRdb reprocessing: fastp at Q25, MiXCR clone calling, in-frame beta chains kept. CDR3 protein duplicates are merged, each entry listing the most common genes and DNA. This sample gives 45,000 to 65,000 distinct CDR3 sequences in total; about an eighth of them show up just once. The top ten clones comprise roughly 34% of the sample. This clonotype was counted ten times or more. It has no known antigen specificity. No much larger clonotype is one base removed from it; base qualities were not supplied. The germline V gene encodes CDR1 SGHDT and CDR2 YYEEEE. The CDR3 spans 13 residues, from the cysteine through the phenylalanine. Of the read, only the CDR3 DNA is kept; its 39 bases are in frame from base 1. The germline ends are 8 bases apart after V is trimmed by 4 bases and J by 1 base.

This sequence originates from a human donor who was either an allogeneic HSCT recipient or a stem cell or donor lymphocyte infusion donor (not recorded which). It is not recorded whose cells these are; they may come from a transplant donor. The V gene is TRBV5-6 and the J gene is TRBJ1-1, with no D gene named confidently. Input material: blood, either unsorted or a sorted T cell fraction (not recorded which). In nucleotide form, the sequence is TGTGCCAGCAGCGTCGGGAGGAACACTGAAGCTTTCTTT. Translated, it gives CASSVGRNTEAFF.